This T cell receptor beta chain was captured in a study of T cell responses to AZD1222 COVID-19 vaccine. Study-level points and caveats: Regions 160-218 and 743-854 held dominance among vaccine-associated CD4 TCRs, which spanned spike. Nearly half of spike-specific TCRs reportedly target unmutated variant regions. Increased Spike-specific TCR breadth and depth were observed after two AZD1222 doses. There were mostly white British donors and more females than males, and clonal diversity was possibly underestimated.

Germline V CDR1 and CDR2: SGHRS, YFSETQ. The CDR3 is 16 residues long. J was trimmed by 0 bases and V by 5 bases; bases with no gene match: 10. Only one count was recorded for this clone. Its antigen is not identified. The data were produced by immunoSEQ multiplex PCR, yet TCRdb's version contains in-frame clones alone and is incomplete. Here the sample spans 30,000 to 35,000 clones, approximately 84% being singletons. This clonotype was sampled from an adult who received the AZD1222 COVID-19 vaccine. The chain recombines TRBV5-1 with TRBJ1-2; 7 nucleotides align to TRBD1. The source material was peripheral blood, sampled 28 days after the second AZD1222 dose. The CDR3 sequence is CASRYLQGSSNYGYTF. Written as DNA, the CDR3 is TGCGCCAGCAGATACTTACAGGGGAGTTCTAACTATGGCTACACCTTC.